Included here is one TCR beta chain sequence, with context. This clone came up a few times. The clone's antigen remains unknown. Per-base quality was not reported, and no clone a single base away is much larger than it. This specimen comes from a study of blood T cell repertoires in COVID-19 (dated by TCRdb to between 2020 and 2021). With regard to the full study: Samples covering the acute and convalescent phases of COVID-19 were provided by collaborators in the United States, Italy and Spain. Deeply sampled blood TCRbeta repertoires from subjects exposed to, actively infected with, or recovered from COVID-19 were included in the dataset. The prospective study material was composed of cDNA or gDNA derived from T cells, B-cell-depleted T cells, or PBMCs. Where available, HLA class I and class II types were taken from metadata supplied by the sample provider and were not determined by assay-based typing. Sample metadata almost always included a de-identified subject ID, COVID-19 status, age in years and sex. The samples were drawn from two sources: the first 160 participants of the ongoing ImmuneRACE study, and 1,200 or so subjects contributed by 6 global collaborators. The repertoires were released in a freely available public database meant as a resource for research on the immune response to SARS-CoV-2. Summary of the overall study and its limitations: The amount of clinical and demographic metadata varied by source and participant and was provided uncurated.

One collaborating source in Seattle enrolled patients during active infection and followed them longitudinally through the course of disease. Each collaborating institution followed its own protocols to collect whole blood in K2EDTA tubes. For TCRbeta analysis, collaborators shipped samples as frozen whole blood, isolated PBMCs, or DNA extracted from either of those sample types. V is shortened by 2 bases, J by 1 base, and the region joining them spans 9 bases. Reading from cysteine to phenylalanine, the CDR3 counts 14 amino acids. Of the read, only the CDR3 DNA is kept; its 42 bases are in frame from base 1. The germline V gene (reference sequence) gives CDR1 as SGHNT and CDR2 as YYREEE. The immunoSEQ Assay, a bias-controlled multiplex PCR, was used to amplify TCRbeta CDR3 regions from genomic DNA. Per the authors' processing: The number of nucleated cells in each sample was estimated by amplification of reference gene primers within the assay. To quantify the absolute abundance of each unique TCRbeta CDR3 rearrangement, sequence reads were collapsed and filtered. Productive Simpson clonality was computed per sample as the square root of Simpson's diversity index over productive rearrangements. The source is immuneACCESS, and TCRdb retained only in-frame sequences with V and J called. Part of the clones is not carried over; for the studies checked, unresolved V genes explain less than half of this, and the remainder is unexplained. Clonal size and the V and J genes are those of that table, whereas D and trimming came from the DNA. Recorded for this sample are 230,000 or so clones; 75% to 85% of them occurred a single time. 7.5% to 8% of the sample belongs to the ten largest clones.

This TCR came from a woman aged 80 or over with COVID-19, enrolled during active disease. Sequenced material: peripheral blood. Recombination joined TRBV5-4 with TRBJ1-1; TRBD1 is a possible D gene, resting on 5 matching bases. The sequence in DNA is TGTGCCAGCAGCTTAAGGGGTGGGAACACTGAAGCTTTCTTT. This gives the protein CASSLRGGNTEAFF.